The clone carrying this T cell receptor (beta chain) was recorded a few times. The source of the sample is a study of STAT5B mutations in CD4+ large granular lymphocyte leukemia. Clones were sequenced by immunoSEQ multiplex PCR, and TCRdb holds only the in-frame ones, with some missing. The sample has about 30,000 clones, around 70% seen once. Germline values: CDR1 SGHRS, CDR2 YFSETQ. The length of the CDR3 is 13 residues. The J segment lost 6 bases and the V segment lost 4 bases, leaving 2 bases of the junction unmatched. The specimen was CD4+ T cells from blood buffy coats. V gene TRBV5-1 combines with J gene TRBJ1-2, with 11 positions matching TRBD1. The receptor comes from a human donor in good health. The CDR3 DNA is TGCGCCAGCAGCCCGGGACAGGGGGATGGCTACACCTTC. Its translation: CASSPGQGDGYTF.